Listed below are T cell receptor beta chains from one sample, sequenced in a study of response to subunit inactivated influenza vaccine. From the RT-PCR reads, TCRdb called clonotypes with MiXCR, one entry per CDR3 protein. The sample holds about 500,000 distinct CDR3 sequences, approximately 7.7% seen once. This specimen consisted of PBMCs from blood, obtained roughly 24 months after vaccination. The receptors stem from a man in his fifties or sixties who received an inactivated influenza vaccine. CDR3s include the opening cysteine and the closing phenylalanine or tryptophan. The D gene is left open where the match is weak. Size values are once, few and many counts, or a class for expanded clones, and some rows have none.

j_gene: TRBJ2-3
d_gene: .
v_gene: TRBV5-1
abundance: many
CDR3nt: TGCGCCAGCAGCTCAAGTCTTACTAGCACAGATACGCAGTATTTT
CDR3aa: CASSSSLTSTDTQYF

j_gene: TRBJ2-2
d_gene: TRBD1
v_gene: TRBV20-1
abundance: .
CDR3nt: TGCAGTGCTCCGACAGGGTTCGGCACCGGGGAGCTGTTTTTT
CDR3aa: CSAPTGFGTGELFF

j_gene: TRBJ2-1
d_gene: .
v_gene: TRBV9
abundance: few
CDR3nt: TGTGCCAGCAGCGTAACTGGGGCTGCGGCCTACAATGAGCAGTTCTTC
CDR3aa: CASSVTGAAAYNEQFF

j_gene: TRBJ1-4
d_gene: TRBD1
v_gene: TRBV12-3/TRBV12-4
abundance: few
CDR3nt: TGTGCCAGCAGTCCCGGGACAGGGATCACGGAAAAACTGTTTTTT
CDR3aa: CASSPGTGITEKLFF

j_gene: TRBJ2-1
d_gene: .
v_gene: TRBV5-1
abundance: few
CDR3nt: TGCGCCAGCAGCTTTCAGGTATACAATGAGCAGTTCTTC
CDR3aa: CASSFQVYNEQFF

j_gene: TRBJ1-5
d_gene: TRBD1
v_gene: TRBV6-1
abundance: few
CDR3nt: TGTGCCAGCACCCCGGGACAGGGATTGGGTCAGCCCCAGCATTTT
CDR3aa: CASTPGQGLGQPQHF

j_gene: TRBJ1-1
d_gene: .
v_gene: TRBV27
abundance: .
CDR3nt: TGTGCCGGCAGTCAGACCGGGACGGGAACTGAAGCTTTCTTT
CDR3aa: CAGSQTGTGTEAFF

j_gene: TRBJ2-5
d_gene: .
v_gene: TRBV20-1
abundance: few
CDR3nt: TGCAGTGCTAGTTCAGGGGCGGACGAGACCCAGTACTTC
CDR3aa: CSASSGADETQYF

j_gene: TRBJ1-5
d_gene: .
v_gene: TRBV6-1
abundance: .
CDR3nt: TGTGCCAGCAGGCCCCGGACAGACTATAGCAATCAGCCCCAGCATTTT
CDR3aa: CASRPRTDYSNQPQHF

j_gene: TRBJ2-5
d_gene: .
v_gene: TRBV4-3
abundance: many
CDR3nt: TGCGCCAGCAGCCAAGATTTCGGGTCTGAAGAGACCCAGTACTTC
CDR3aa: CASSQDFGSEETQYF

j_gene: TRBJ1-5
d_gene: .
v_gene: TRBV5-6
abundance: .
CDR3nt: TGTGCCAGCAGCTTAAGGTATCAGCCCCAGCATTTT
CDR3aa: CASSLRYQPQHF

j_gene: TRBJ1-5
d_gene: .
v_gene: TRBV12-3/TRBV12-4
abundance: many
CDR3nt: TGTGCCAGCACTACCAACCGTTTTCAGCCCCAGCATTTT
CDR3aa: CASTTNRFQPQHF

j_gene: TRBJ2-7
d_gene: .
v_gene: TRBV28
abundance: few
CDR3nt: TGTGCCAGCAGTTTAGGACCACTAGCCGGTCTCTCCGAGCAGTACTTC
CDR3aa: CASSLGPLAGLSEQYF

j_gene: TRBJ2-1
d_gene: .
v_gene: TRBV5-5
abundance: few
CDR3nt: TGTGCCAGCAGCTCCCGGGACTGGAACAATGAGCAGTTCTTC
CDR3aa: CASSSRDWNNEQFF

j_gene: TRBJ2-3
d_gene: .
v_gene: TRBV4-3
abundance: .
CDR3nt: TGCGCCAGCAGCCAAGAAGGAGTCCCGGGAACACGAGGGGGCACAGATACGCAGTATTTT
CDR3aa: CASSQEGVPGTRGGTDTQYF

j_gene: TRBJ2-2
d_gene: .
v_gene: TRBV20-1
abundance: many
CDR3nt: TGCAGTGCTAGACCGAAGGGGTCCGCCGGGGAGCTGTTTTTT
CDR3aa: CSARPKGSAGELFF

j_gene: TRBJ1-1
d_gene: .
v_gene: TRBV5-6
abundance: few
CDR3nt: TGTGCCAGCAGCTTCGCCCCCTCAACATTTAAGAACACTGAAGCTTTCTTT
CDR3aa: CASSFAPSTFKNTEAFF